The entry below gives a single TCR beta chain sequence along with its context. The sample originates from a study of blood T cell repertoires in COVID-19. Study overall: COVID-19 samples from acute and convalescent phases originated in the United States, Italy and Spain. T cells, B-cell-depleted T cells, or PBMCs supplied cDNA or gDNA.

This CDR3 contains 16 residues. Per the germline V gene, CDR1 is SGHVS and CDR2 is FNYEAQ. Trimming left V 5 bases short and J 0 bases short, with 16 bases between. Study processing details: Quantification of nucleated cells was approximated via reference gene primer amplification. The assay was immunoSEQ multiplex PCR, and TCRdb's table has in-frame clones only and misses some. From that table come the V and J calls and clone size; the DNA was used to work out D and trimming. The sample carries under 350,000 clones, 89% recorded once. This chain connects TRBV7-6 to TRBJ1-2; possibly TRBD1 for D (5 bases). This TCR was recovered from a young woman with COVID-19, enrolled during active disease. The sequencing input was peripheral blood. DNA for the CDR3: TGTGCCAGCAGCCACCGCGCGAACAGGACTAACTATGGCTACACCTTC. This encodes CASSHRANRTNYGYTF.